A selection of T cell receptor beta chains follows, all from one sample in a study of blood T cell repertoires in COVID-19. Sequencing was performed with immunoSEQ multiplex PCR; in TCRdb, only in-frame clones are kept and a portion is missing. The sample includes tens of thousands of clones, around nine tenths of them seen just once. Sequencing used peripheral blood. These receptors all stem from a man in his 60s with acute or convalescent COVID-19. CDR3s include the opening cysteine and the closing phenylalanine or tryptophan. Fields, in order: J gene, D gene, clone size, V gene, CDR3 DNA, CDR3 protein. A D gene is named only where the DNA matches it firmly. Size values are once, few and many counts, or a class for expanded clones, and some rows have none.

j_gene: TRBJ2-1
d_gene: NA
abundance: NA
v_gene: TRBV3-1/TRBV3-2
CDR3nt: TGTGCCAGCCGGGACACGGCCTGGAATGAGCAGTTCTTC
CDR3aa: CASRDTAWNEQFF

j_gene: TRBJ1-5
d_gene: NA
abundance: NA
v_gene: TRBV5-3
CDR3nt: TGTGCCAGAAGCTCGCCGGGACAACTCCCCGGGGGCAATCAGCCCCAGCATTTT
CDR3aa: CARSSPGQLPGGNQPQHF

j_gene: TRBJ2-2
d_gene: NA
abundance: NA
v_gene: TRBV2
CDR3nt: TGTGCCAGCAGGCCTATCGGGGGGAACACCGGGGAGCTGTTTTTT
CDR3aa: CASRPIGGNTGELFF

j_gene: TRBJ1-5
d_gene: NA
abundance: NA
v_gene: TRBV7-2
CDR3nt: TGTGCCAGCAGCCTGGGGCGGGAGAGGGGCCAGCCCCAGCATTTT
CDR3aa: CASSLGRERGQPQHF

j_gene: TRBJ2-7
d_gene: NA
abundance: NA
v_gene: TRBV19
CDR3nt: TGTGCCAGTAGTACAGGCTACGAGCAGTACTTC
CDR3aa: CASSTGYEQYF

j_gene: TRBJ1-2
d_gene: NA
abundance: NA
v_gene: TRBV5-1
CDR3nt: TGCGCCAGCAGCTCGACTGTGGATGGCTACACCTTC
CDR3aa: CASSSTVDGYTF

j_gene: TRBJ1-5
d_gene: NA
abundance: few
v_gene: TRBV5-1
CDR3nt: TGCGCCACCCGATGGACTGCCAGCAATCAGCCCCAGCATTTT
CDR3aa: CATRWTASNQPQHF

j_gene: TRBJ1-4
d_gene: TRBD1
abundance: NA
v_gene: TRBV5-1
CDR3nt: TGCGCCAGCAGTGAATACAACGACCTGGACAGGGTGGCCAAACTGTTTTTT
CDR3aa: CASSEYNDLDRVAKLFF

j_gene: TRBJ2-1
d_gene: NA
abundance: NA
v_gene: TRBV10-2
CDR3nt: TGCGCCAGCAGTGGAGCCAATGAGCAGTTCTTC
CDR3aa: CASSGANEQFF

j_gene: TRBJ1-5
d_gene: NA
abundance: NA
v_gene: TRBV15
CDR3nt: TGTGCCACCAGCAGAGGGAGACCTAGCAATCAGCCCCAGCATTTT
CDR3aa: CATSRGRPSNQPQHF

j_gene: TRBJ2-5
d_gene: NA
abundance: NA
v_gene: TRBV4-1
CDR3nt: TGCGCCAGCAGCCAAGTCCGGGGAGAGACCCAGTACTTC
CDR3aa: CASSQVRGETQYF

j_gene: TRBJ1-5
d_gene: NA
abundance: NA
v_gene: TRBV6-6
CDR3nt: TGTGCCAGCAGTCCTTGGGAGGGCCGCGATAATCAGCCCCAGCATTTT
CDR3aa: CASSPWEGRDNQPQHF